This TCR beta chain is drawn from a study of blood T cell repertoires in COVID-19. Study details: Acute and convalescent COVID-19 specimens originated in the United States, Italy and Spain. PBMCs, B-cell-depleted T cells, or T cells provided the cDNA or gDNA that made up the material.

As originally analysed: Reference gene primer amplification in the assay estimated nucleated cell counts. The assay was immunoSEQ multiplex PCR, and TCRdb's table has in-frame clones only and misses some. The V and J calls and clone size come from that table; D and trimming were worked out from the DNA. The sample has 130,000 to 150,000 clones, about nine tenths seen once. Germline V gene data show CDR1 as MNHEY and CDR2 as SVGAGI. The V end lost 4 bases, the J end lost 3 bases, and 12 bases lay between the germline ends. The CDR3 spans 15 residues. The source material was peripheral blood. The chain has TRBV6-5 and TRBJ1-4, with D possibly TRBD1 on 6 matching bases. This clonotype was obtained from a human donor in a cohort sampled during active COVID-19. The DNA for the CDR3 is TGTGCCAGCAGTTTCCAGGGGTACCCTAATGAAAAACTGTTTTTT. Protein: CASSFQGYPNEKLFF.